The 6 T cell receptor beta chains below come from one sample, sequenced in a study of T cell responses to AZD1222 COVID-19 vaccine. Clones were sequenced by immunoSEQ multiplex PCR, and TCRdb holds only the in-frame ones, with some missing. The sample shows 150,000 or so clones, roughly 92% of them seen only once. Specimen: peripheral blood, collected 28 days after the second AZD1222 dose. The receptors derive from an adult who received the AZD1222 COVID-19 vaccine.

CDR3 protein: CASSNELGTDTQYF. The CDR3 nucleotides are TGCGCCAGCAGCAACGAACTAGGTACAGATACGCAGTATTTT. The V gene is TRBV4-3, the J gene TRBJ2-3, with D tentatively TRBD2 (5 bases). The CDR3 totals 14 residues. CDR1 LGHNA and CDR2 YSLEER come from the germline V gene. V lost 5 bases to trimming and J lost 3 bases, with 12 bases between them.

This chain uses TRBV29-1 with TRBJ1-2, with D unclear. The CDR3 has 13 residues. Germline V gene sequence: CDR1 SQVTM, CDR2 ANQGSEA. The V and J ends lost 5 bases and 5 bases respectively, with 15 bases between them. This CDR3 is CSVLAGAGYGYTF. CDR3 DNA sequence: TGCAGCGTTCTCGCAGGCGCGGGGTATGGCTACACCTTC.

V and J are TRBV6-6 and TRBJ2-5, with 9 bases identical to TRBD2. Germline V gives CDR1 MNHNY, CDR2 SVGAGI (reference sequence). This CDR3 spans 14 amino acids. J was trimmed by 4 bases and V by 6 bases; bases with no gene match: 6. The CDR3 DNA reads TGTGCCAGCAGCCTTAGCGGGAGACCAGAGACCCAGTACTTC. It specifies CASSLSGRPETQYF.

The chain combines TRBV9 with TRBJ1-4, with TRBD1 matching over 8 bases. Trimming at V came to 0 bases and at J to 4 bases, leaving 2 bases not matched to a gene. Germline V gene sequence: CDR1 SGDLS, CDR2 YYNGEE. This CDR3 region has 15 residues. CDR3 sequence: CASSVGTGFNEKLFF. CDR3 nucleotides: TGTGCCAGCAGCGTAGGGACAGGGTTTAATGAAAAACTGTTTTTT.

The chain has TRBV9 and TRBJ2-3, with 9 bases that match TRBD1. Germline V gives CDR1 SGDLS, CDR2 YYNGEE. The V segment lost 3 bases and the J segment 2 bases; nucleotides outside the gene matches: 7. The CDR3 has 16 amino acids. CDR3 sequence: CASSAMGQGNTDTQYF. The CDR3 DNA reads as TGTGCCAGCAGCGCCATGGGACAGGGAAACACAGATACGCAGTATTTT.

The chain is built from TRBV5-1 and TRBJ2-7, with 8 bases that match TRBD1. With 0 bases clipped from V and 4 bases from J, the junction kept 3 bases outside the gene matches. The CDR3 consists of 14 residues. From germline, CDR1 is SGHRS and CDR2 YFSETQ. CDR3 in DNA: TGCGCCAGCAGCTTGGAAGGACAGGGATACGAGCAGTACTTC. Amino acid sequence: CASSLEGQGYEQYF.